Below are 7 T cell receptor beta chains sequenced from a single sample in a study of T cell changes during pregnancy in multiple sclerosis. Method: immunoSEQ multiplex PCR; TCRdb's copy keeps in-frame clones and lacks some. The table has about 25,000 clones, about 88% seen once. The sample consisted of CD4+ T cells from peripheral blood mononuclear cells, taken in the second trimester of pregnancy. Receptors originate from a female donor in good health, enrolled as a control in a pregnancy study.

This sequence joins TRBV28 and TRBJ2-3; no clear D gene. V shed 5 bases and J shed 4 bases, with 16 bases lying between them. The CDR3 length is 15 residues. The V gene's germline CDR1 is MDHEN and CDR2 SYDVKM. The CDR3 DNA follows: TGTGCCAGCAGTCTCCCTCTAGATATTGCAGATACGCAGTATTTT. The encoded protein is CASSLPLDIADTQYF.

The chain carries TRBV5-1 and TRBJ2-3; a possible D gene is TRBD2 (6 bases). Germline V gene data show CDR1 as SGHRS and CDR2 as YFSETQ. There are 16 residues in the CDR3. Trimming took off 0 bases at V and 4 bases at J, with 15 bases between the two ends. The DNA for the CDR3 is TGCGCCAGCAGCTTGGTTCTAGCGTGGTCTGCAGATACGCAGTATTTT. This translates into CASSLVLAWSADTQYF.

This sequence joins TRBV10-1 and TRBJ1-1, with 11 bases matching TRBD1. CDR1 is WNHNN and CDR2 is SYGVQD in the germline V gene (reference sequence). The CDR3 spans 15 residues. With 6 bases clipped from V and 4 bases from J, the junction kept 7 bases outside the gene matches. The CDR3 DNA is TGCGCCAGCAGCGCCGGGACAGGGGGTTTCACTGAAGCTTTCTTT. Translated, it gives CASSAGTGGFTEAFF.

This chain links TRBV6-4 with TRBJ2-3; possible D gene TRBD1, 6 bases. The CDR3 loop spans 15 amino acids. Germline V gene data show CDR1 as MRHNA and CDR2 as SNTAGT. V lost 6 bases, J lost 7 bases, and 20 bases lay in between. The CDR3 is CASSQEAQGQYTQYF. The CDR3 DNA follows: TGTGCCAGCAGCCAAGAAGCGCAGGGGCAGTATACGCAGTATTTT.

The J gene is TRBJ1-5, the V gene TRBV19; D remains unclear. This CDR3 comprises 13 residues. V was cut by 3 bases and J by 4 bases, with 7 bases left in between. Germline CDR1 is LNHDA and CDR2 is SQIVND (reference sequence). The CDR3 sequence is CASSIPLNQPQHF. The CDR3 DNA is TGTGCCAGTAGTATTCCACTAAATCAGCCCCAGCATTTT.

The J gene is TRBJ2-7, the V gene TRBV4-1; 10 bases fit TRBD1. This CDR3 is built from 17 residues. Germline values: CDR1 MGHRA, CDR2 YSYEKL. V lost 4 bases, J lost 3 bases, and 12 bases stayed unmatched. Here the CDR3 DNA reads TGCGCCAGCAGCCCCACCCGGGGCGGGACAGGGGTCTACGAGCAGTACTTC. Translating it yields CASSPTRGGTGVYEQYF.

The chain combines TRBV29-1 with TRBJ1-2; D is unclear. CDR1 is SQVTM, CDR2 ANQGSEA, per germline. V lost 5 bases, J lost 6 bases, and 16 bases lay in between. There are 13 residues in the CDR3. CDR3 region: CSVPPQVQNGYTF. Written as DNA, the CDR3 is TGCAGCGTTCCTCCCCAAGTTCAGAATGGCTACACCTTC.